The 2 T cell receptor beta chains given below trace back to one sample, sequenced in a study of T cells in Graves' hyperthyroidism and ophthalmopathy (dated by TCRdb to between 2017 and 2020). Libraries were constructed by multiplex PCR. These reads were obtained on an Illumina HiSeq 2000. The TCR beta CDR3 regions were amplified from RNA transcripts. The first round of RT-PCR for the TCR CDR3 was performed with the HTBI primer set and the Qiagen OneStep RT-PCR kit. TCRdb took the public reads, trimmed them with fastp at Q25, ran MiXCR for clone calling and kept in-frame beta chains. Rows are unified per CDR3 protein, each entry keeping the most common DNA and genes. Within this sample are 300,000 to 450,000 distinct CDR3 sequences, with about 16% of them counted one time only. Less than 35% of the sample is in the top ten clones. The sequencing sample was made of blood. These receptors came from a woman in her 30s with Graves' hyperthyroidism.

The chain uses TRBV5-1 and TRBJ1-2; TRBD1 might be the D (5 bases). The V gene lost 0 bases and the J gene lost 4 bases, with 10 bases spanning the gap. CDR1 is SGHRS and CDR2 is YFSETQ in the germline V gene. CDR3 length: 14 amino acids. The CDR3 DNA follows: TGCGCCAGCAGCTTGGTGGGGGACGGCTATGGCTACACCTTC. Its protein product is CASSLVGDGYGYTF.

A remark on this clonotype: A much larger clone differs by one base, so this may be a read error. DNA of the CDR3: TGTGCCAGCAGTTATCAGGGGACAGACCGAGAGACCCAGTACTTC. Its translation: CASSYQGTDRETQYF. This chain links TRBV28 with TRBJ2-5; 7 bases fit TRBD1. Germline CDR1 MDHEN, CDR2 SYDVKM. The trim removed 4 bases at V and 4 bases at J, leaving 9 bases unmatched. The CDR3 runs to 15 residues. Full variable domain (remainder filled in from reference TRBV28 and TRBJ2-5): DVKVTQSSRYLVKRTGEKVFLECVQDMDHENMFWYRQDPGLGLRLIYFSYDVKMKEKGDIPEGYSVSREKKERFSLILESASTNQTSMYLCASSYQGTDRETQYFGPGTRLLVL.